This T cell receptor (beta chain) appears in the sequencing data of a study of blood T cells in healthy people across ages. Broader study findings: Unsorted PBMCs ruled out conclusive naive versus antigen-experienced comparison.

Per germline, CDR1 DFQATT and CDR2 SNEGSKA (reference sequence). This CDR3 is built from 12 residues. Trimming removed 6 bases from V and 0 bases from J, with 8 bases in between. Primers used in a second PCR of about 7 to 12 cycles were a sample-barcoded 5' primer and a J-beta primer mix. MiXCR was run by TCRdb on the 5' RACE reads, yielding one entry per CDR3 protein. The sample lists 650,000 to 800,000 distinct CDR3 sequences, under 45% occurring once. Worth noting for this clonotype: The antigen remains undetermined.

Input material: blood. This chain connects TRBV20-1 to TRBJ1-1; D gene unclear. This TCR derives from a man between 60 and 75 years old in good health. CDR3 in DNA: TGCAGTGCAAGAACATTGAACACTGAAGCTTTCTTT. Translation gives CSARTLNTEAFF.